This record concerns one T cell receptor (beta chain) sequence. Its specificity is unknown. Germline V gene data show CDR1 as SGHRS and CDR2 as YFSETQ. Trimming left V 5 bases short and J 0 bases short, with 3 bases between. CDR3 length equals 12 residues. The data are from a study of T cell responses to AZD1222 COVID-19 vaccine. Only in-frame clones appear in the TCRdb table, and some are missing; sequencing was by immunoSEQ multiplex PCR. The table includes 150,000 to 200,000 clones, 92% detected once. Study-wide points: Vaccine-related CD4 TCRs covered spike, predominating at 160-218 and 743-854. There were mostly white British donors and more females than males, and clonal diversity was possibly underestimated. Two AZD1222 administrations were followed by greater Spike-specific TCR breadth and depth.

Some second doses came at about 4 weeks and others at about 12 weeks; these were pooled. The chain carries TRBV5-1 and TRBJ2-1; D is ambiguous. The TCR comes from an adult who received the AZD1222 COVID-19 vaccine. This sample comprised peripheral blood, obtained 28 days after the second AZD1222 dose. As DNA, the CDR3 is TGCGCCAGCAGGGACTCCTACAATGAGCAGTTCTTC. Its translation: CASRDSYNEQFF.